This passage covers 8 T cell receptor beta chains from one sample sequenced in a study of spatial heterogeneity in lung cancer. Findings and limits, study-wide: Expanded intratumoral alpha and beta TCR counts tracked tumor mutation counts.

What these receptors recognize is not known. Sample time point: sample taken at primary tumor resection. TCRdb used MiXCR to reprocess the 5' RACE reads, holding one entry per CDR3 protein. The table has about 9,800 distinct CDR3 sequences, over 50% seen once. The sequencing used lung tumor tissue, collected at surgery. These receptors were collected from a female donor with early-stage non-small cell lung cancer.

With regard to this clonotype: Compared with germline, one end of the junction differs, possibly owing to a read error. The chain recombines TRBV5-4 with TRBJ2-1, with unresolved D. The CDR3 is 11 residues long. Per the germline V gene, CDR1 is SGHNT and CDR2 is YYREEE (reference sequence). The chain's CDR3 is CASSSYNEQFF. CDR3 nucleotides: TGTGCCAGTAGCTCCTACAATGAGCAGTTCTTC.

The chain links TRBV28 to TRBJ1-1, with TRBD1 matching 8 bases. The V gene's germline CDR1 is MDHEN and CDR2 SYDVKM. This CDR3 is 14 amino acids long. V trimming: 6 bases; J trimming: 5 bases; junction bases outside the gene matches: 8. CDR3 residues: CASRPDRETTEAFF. The CDR3 region has the DNA TGTGCCAGCAGACCGGACAGGGAAACTACTGAAGCTTTCTTT.

This clonotype occurred a few times. This rearrangement joins TRBV2 to TRBJ1-2, with D maybe TRBD1 (5 bases). Germline-derived CDR1 and CDR2 are SNHLY and FYNNEI. V lost 8 bases to trimming and J lost 6 bases, with 16 bases between them. This CDR3 comprises 13 residues. The CDR3 protein is CASLPSRGDGYTF. CDR3 sequence (DNA): TGTGCCAGCCTCCCATCTAGGGGCGATGGCTACACCTTC.

The rearrangement links TRBV7-8 to TRBJ1-1; D is uncertain. CDR1 is SGHVS, CDR2 FQNEAQ, per germline. This CDR3 contains 14 residues. The V end lost 1 base, the J end lost 0 bases, and 6 bases lay between the germline ends. The chain's CDR3 is CASSLGELNTEAFF. CDR3 nucleotide sequence: TGTGCCAGCAGCTTAGGGGAGCTGAACACTGAAGCTTTCTTT.

Concerning this clonotype: Its ends do not fully match the called genes, so a read error is possible. The rearrangement joins TRBV20-1 to TRBJ2-5, with D unresolved. The germline V gene encodes CDR1 DFQATT and CDR2 SNEGSKA (reference sequence). The CDR3 loop spans 10 amino acids. The CDR3 DNA reads TGCAGTCCTAGGCAAGAGACCCAGTACTTC. Translated: CSPRQETQYF.

The chain uses TRBV28 and TRBJ1-4, with D possibly TRBD1 on 5 matching bases. The CDR3 runs to 14 residues. V lost 6 bases and J 3 bases, leaving 11 bases between the germline ends. Germline V CDR1 and CDR2: MDHEN, SYDVKM. The CDR3 DNA sequence: TGTGCCAGCAGCCCTTGGGGGGCTAATGAAAAACTGTTTTTT. It codes for CASSPWGANEKLFF.

The chain couples TRBV19 to TRBJ1-2, with D hard to call. V gave up 7 bases and J gave up 4 bases, with 13 bases separating them. This CDR3 comprises 13 residues. Germline values: CDR1 LNHDA, CDR2 SQIVND (reference sequence). The CDR3 region has the DNA TGTGCCAGTACCACGTGGGGTCCCTATGGCTACACCTTC. As protein: CASTTWGPYGYTF.

V usage is TRBV27 and J usage is TRBJ1-5, with D tentatively TRBD1 (6 bases). CDR1 MNHEY and CDR2 SMNVEV come from the germline V gene (reference sequence). Between the trimmed V and J ends, which lost 5 bases and 5 bases, there was a span of 10 bases. This CDR3 has 13 amino acids. CDR3: CASSRQVHQPQHF. CDR3 in DNA: TGTGCCAGCAGTCGACAGGTACATCAGCCCCAGCATTTT.